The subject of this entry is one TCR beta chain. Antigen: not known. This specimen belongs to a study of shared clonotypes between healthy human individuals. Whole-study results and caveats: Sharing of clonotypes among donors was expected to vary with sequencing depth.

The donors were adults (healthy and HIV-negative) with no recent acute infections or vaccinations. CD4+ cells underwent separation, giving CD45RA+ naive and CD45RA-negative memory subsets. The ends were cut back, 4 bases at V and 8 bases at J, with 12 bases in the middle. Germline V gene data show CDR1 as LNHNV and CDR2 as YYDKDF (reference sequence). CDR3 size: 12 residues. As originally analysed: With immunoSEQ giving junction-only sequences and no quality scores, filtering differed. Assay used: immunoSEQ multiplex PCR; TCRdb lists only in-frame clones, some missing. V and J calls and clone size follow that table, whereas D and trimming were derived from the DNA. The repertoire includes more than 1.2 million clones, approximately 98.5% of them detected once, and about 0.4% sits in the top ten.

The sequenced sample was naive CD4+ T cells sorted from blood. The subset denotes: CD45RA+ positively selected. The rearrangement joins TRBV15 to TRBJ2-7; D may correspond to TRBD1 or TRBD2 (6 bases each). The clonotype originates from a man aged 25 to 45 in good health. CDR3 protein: CATSISGAQQYF. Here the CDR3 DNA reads TGTGCCACCAGCATCTCGGGGGCCCAGCAGTACTTC.